The 25 T cell receptor beta chains below come from one sample, sequenced in a study of cytomegalovirus exposure and HLA in healthy donors. The PCR was carried out with 60 Vbeta primers and 13 Jbeta primers. Generated by immunoSEQ multiplex PCR, the TCRdb table keeps only in-frame clones and is missing some. The sample records about 160,000 clones, roughly 80% being singletons. Material for sequencing was PBMCs. These receptors all come from a woman in her twenties or thirties in good health and CMV-seropositive.

The rearrangement uses TRBV13 and TRBJ2-3; D not resolved. The CDR3 has 12 amino acids. From germline, CDR1 is PRHDT and CDR2 FYEKMQ (reference sequence). V lost 4 bases to trimming and J lost 7 bases, with 9 bases between them. Written as DNA, the CDR3 is TGTGCCAGCAGCTCCCCATCAAATACGCAGTATTTT. This codes for CASSSPSNTQYF.

This clone was seen once. The chain is built from TRBV11-2 and TRBJ1-1; 8 bases line up with TRBD1. The CDR3 is 15 residues long. CDR1 is SGHAT and CDR2 is FQNNGV in the germline V gene. The trim removed 0 bases at V and 4 bases at J, leaving 4 bases unmatched. CDR3 nucleotides: TGTGCCAGCAGCTTAGATTGGACAGGGAGCACTGAAGCTTTCTTT. It yields the protein CASSLDWTGSTEAFF. The whole variable domain, filled in from reference TRBV11-2 and TRBJ1-1, reads EAGVAQSPRYKIIEKRQSVAFWCNPISGHATLYWYQQILGQGPKLLIQFQNNGVVDDSQLPKDRFSAERLKGVDSTLKIQPAKLEDSAVYLCASSLDWTGSTEAFFGQGTRLTVV.

J is TRBJ2-1 and V is TRBV9; the match to TRBD2 covers 9 bases. The junction had 3 bases not matched to a gene; V was cut back by 0 bases and J by 2 bases. The CDR3 length is 16 residues. CDR1 and CDR2 from the germline V gene are SGDLS and YYNGEE. CDR3 amino acids: CASSVGASGAYNEQFF. Written as DNA, the CDR3 is TGTGCCAGCAGCGTAGGGGCTAGCGGGGCCTACAATGAGCAGTTCTTC.

This chain uses TRBV9 with TRBJ1-4; possibly TRBD1 for D (5 bases). V was cut by 3 bases and J by 4 bases, with 13 bases left in between. The CDR3 spans 15 residues. The germline gives CDR1 SGDLS, CDR2 YYNGEE. The CDR3 coding sequence is TGTGCCAGCAGCGCGCGGGGGTGGGGTAATGAAAAACTGTTTTTT. This sequence encodes CASSARGWGNEKLFF. Combining the CDR3 with reference TRBV9 and TRBJ1-4 gives the whole variable domain DSGVTQTPKHLITATGQRVTLRCSPRSGDLSVYWYQQSLDQGLQFLIQYYNGEERAKGNILERFSAQQFPDLHSELNLSSLELGDSALYFCASSARGWGNEKLFFGSGTQLSVL.

The J gene is TRBJ1-6, the V gene TRBV10-3, with D possibly TRBD1 on 6 matching bases. The germline CDR1 and CDR2 sequences are ENHRY and SYGVKD. The ends were cut back, 0 bases at V and 8 bases at J, with 14 bases in the middle. The CDR3 length is 16 residues. CDR3 amino acids: CAISESGTYVDSPLHF. Written as DNA, the CDR3 is TGTGCCATCAGTGAGTCGGGGACATACGTTGATTCACCCCTCCACTTT.

The J gene is TRBJ2-7, the V gene TRBV5-5; 7 bases align to TRBD1. Trimming removed 0 bases from V and 5 bases from J; junction bases left unmatched: 8. Germline V CDR1 and CDR2: SGHKS, YYEKEE (reference sequence). There are 15 residues in the CDR3. CDR3 protein: CASSLAYRGSDEQYF. CDR3 sequence (DNA): TGTGCCAGCAGCTTGGCGTACAGGGGTAGCGACGAGCAGTACTTC.

The chain is built from TRBV6-6 and TRBJ1-1; tentatively, D is TRBD1 (6 bases). CDR1 and CDR2 from the germline V gene are MNHNY and SVGAGI (reference sequence). The V gene lost 4 bases and the J gene lost 1 base, with 10 bases spanning the gap. The CDR3 is made up of 14 amino acids. CDR3 sequence reads: CASSSRDTNTEAFF. CDR3 nucleotide sequence: TGTGCCAGCAGTTCCCGGGACACGAACACTGAAGCTTTCTTT.

In its sample, this clone was seen once. The chain links TRBV7-9 to TRBJ1-1; no clear D gene. The CDR3 consists of 15 residues. CDR1 is SEHNR, CDR2 FQNEAQ, per germline (reference sequence). With 5 bases removed from V and 0 bases from J, the gap between germline ends came to 13 bases. The CDR3 is CASSLIRSMNTEAFF. CDR3 coding DNA: TGTGCCAGCAGCCTCATCAGATCCATGAACACTGAAGCTTTCTTT.

This clone was counted only a few times. CDR3 in DNA: TGTGCCAGCAGCCCGTCCCACGGTAGCGGTGGTAGCTCCTACAATGAGCAGTTCTTC. It translates to CASSPSHGSGGSSYNEQFF. The V and J genes are TRBV7-8 and TRBJ2-1, with a possible D match to TRBD2 (6 bases). This CDR3 has 19 residues. Trimming removed 5 bases at V and 0 bases at J, with 23 bases between. The germline CDR1 and CDR2 sequences are SGHVS and FQNEAQ.

The chain recombines TRBV6-1 with TRBJ1-4, with 11 bases fitting TRBD1. This CDR3 contains 18 residues. The V gene's germline CDR1 is MNHNS and CDR2 SASEGT. With V trimmed by 4 bases and J by 1 base, 8 bases remained unmatched. This chain's CDR3 is CASSARTGGLKTNEKLFF. The CDR3 nucleotides are TGTGCCAGCAGTGCCCGGACAGGGGGCTTGAAAACTAATGAAAAACTGTTTTTT.

In its sample, this clone was seen a few times. The chain has TRBV7-9 and TRBJ1-4; TRBD1 agrees at 9 bases. Germline V gene sequence: CDR1 SEHNR, CDR2 FQNEAQ (reference sequence). The CDR3 extends over 15 amino acids. Trimming cost V 5 bases and J 5 bases; bases outside gene matches: 6. The CDR3 reads CASSEHGTGNEKLFF. The CDR3 region has the DNA TGTGCCAGCAGCGAACATGGGACAGGGAATGAAAAACTGTTTTTT.

The rearrangement joins TRBV4-3 to TRBJ1-2; D gene uncertain. The CDR3 covers 17 residues. Germline-derived CDR1 and CDR2 are LGHNA and YSLEER. V was clipped by 0 bases and J by 7 bases, with 21 bases between them. CDR3 sequence: CASSQDLGAERVRGYTF. CDR3 in DNA: TGCGCCAGCAGCCAAGATCTTGGCGCTGAGAGGGTACGTGGCTACACCTTC.

This sequence joins TRBV5-4 and TRBJ1-2; 9 bases align to TRBD1. J gave up 6 bases and V 4 bases, and 7 bases lay outside the gene matches. This CDR3 has 14 amino acids. The germline CDR1 and CDR2 sequences are SGHNT and YYREEE (reference sequence). The CDR3 region has the DNA TGTGCCAGCAGCGTACGGACAGGGGAGGATGGCTACACCTTC. Translation: CASSVRTGEDGYTF.

The chain is built from TRBV15 and TRBJ2-5; 8 bases map to TRBD2. The V segment lost 3 bases and the J segment 5 bases; nucleotides outside the gene matches: 11. In germline, CDR1 is LNHNV, CDR2 YYDKDF (reference sequence). This CDR3 contains 16 residues. The CDR3 loop is CATSRRGLGRLETQYF. In DNA form, the CDR3 reads TGTGCCACCAGCAGGAGGGGACTAGGTCGTCTGGAGACCCAGTACTTC.

This chain uses TRBV18 with TRBJ1-5, with 7 bases matching TRBD1. The CDR3 runs to 16 residues. Per germline, CDR1 KGHSH and CDR2 LQKENI. The V and J ends lost 3 bases and 1 base, in that order; junction bases with no gene match: 6. In nucleotides, the CDR3 is TGTGCCAGCTCACCGACGGGACAGCCAAGCAATCAGCCCCAGCATTTT. Its translation: CASSPTGQPSNQPQHF.

V and J are TRBV5-1 and TRBJ2-1; no clear D gene. This CDR3 is 16 amino acids long. CDR1 and CDR2 from the germline V gene are SGHRS and YFSETQ. V was trimmed by 1 base and J by 3 bases, leaving 14 bases between them. The chain's CDR3 is CASSLMFGSYYNEQFF. DNA of the CDR3: TGCGCCAGCAGCTTGATGTTCGGTTCTTACTACAATGAGCAGTTCTTC.

A single count supports this clone. The chain links TRBV30 to TRBJ1-2, with 7 bases aligning to TRBD1. Germline V gives CDR1 GTSNPN, CDR2 SVGIG (reference sequence). V lost 2 bases, J lost 11 bases, and 8 bases stayed unmatched. The CDR3 covers 12 residues. For the CDR3, the DNA is TGTGCCTGGAGTCTTACAGGGGAGAATTACACCTTC. This translates into CAWSLTGENYTF.

This chain links TRBV9 with TRBJ2-1; 11 nucleotides align to TRBD1. Trimming cost V 0 bases and J 10 bases; bases outside gene matches: 3. The CDR3 is 14 residues long. The germline V gene has CDR1 SGDLS and CDR2 YYNGEE. CDR3 region: CASSVGTGGREQFF. CDR3 sequence (DNA): TGTGCCAGCAGCGTAGGGACAGGGGGCAGGGAGCAGTTCTTC. The full variable domain, in which reference TRBV9 and TRBJ2-1 provide the parts outside the CDR3, is DSGVTQTPKHLITATGQRVTLRCSPRSGDLSVYWYQQSLDQGLQFLIQYYNGEERAKGNILERFSAQQFPDLHSELNLSSLELGDSALYFCASSVGTGGREQFFGPGTRLTVL.

This clone was detected once. The chain uses TRBV7-2 and TRBJ1-1; possibly TRBD1 for D (5 bases). Trimming took off 5 bases at V and 4 bases at J, with 14 bases between the two ends. This CDR3 has 14 amino acids. The germline CDR1 and CDR2 sequences are SGHTA and FQGNSA. CDR3 amino acids: CASSDRTSSTEAFF. CDR3 nucleotide sequence: TGTGCCAGCAGCGACCGGACAAGCAGCACTGAAGCTTTCTTT.

V and J are TRBV7-8 and TRBJ1-4, with D maybe TRBD1 (6 bases). The germline CDR1 and CDR2 sequences are SGHVS and FQNEAQ. The ends were cut back, 3 bases at V and 12 bases at J, with 20 bases in the middle. The CDR3 length is 15 residues. The CDR3 here is CASSFKRVGKGELFF. In DNA form, the CDR3 reads TGTGCCAGCAGCTTCAAACGGGTGGGGAAGGGGGAACTGTTTTTT. Based on the CDR3 plus reference TRBV7-8 and TRBJ1-4, the full variable domain is GAGVSQSPRYKVAKRGQDVALRCDPISGHVSLFWYQQALGQGPEFLTYFQNEAQLDKSGLPSDRFFAERPEGSVSTLKIQRTQQEDSAVYLCASSFKRVGKGELFFGSGTQLSVL.

This chain connects TRBV15 to TRBJ1-1; 9 bases match TRBD1. With 2 bases clipped from V and 5 bases from J, the junction kept 9 bases outside the gene matches. CDR3 length: 16 amino acids. Germline-derived CDR1 and CDR2 are LNHNV and YYDKDF (reference sequence). CDR3 protein: CATSRLQGAQNTEAFF. CDR3 nucleotide sequence: TGTGCCACCAGCAGATTACAGGGGGCGCAAAATACTGAAGCTTTCTTT.

This clone was seen only a few times. The rearrangement uses TRBV2 and TRBJ1-1; no clear D. With 1 base removed from V and 4 bases from J, the gap between germline ends came to 7 bases. This CDR3 is 13 amino acids long. Germline V lookup: CDR1 SNHLY, CDR2 FYNNEI. The CDR3 coding sequence is TGTGCCAGCAGTGAAGATCCAGGCACTGAAGCTTTCTTT. Its translation is CASSEDPGTEAFF.

CDR3 loop: CASSSPTSRGEQYF. In DNA form, the CDR3 reads TGTGCCAGCAGCTCCCCGACTAGCAGGGGTGAGCAGTACTTC. The V and J genes are TRBV11-3 and TRBJ2-7, with D possibly TRBD2 on 7 matching bases. The CDR3 extends over 14 amino acids. Trimming cost V 4 bases and J 7 bases, with 17 bases left between them. CDR1 SGHNT and CDR2 YENEEA come from the germline V gene.

The V call is TRBV7-8, the J call TRBJ2-2, with D perhaps matching TRBD2 (5 bases). V was shortened by 6 bases and J by 5 bases, with 13 bases between the two germline ends. CDR3 length: 14 residues. Germline V gene lookup returns CDR1 SGHVS and CDR2 FQNEAQ. CDR3 loop: CASRGSGETGELFF. The CDR3 DNA reads as TGTGCCAGCAGGGGCAGTGGGGAGACCGGGGAGCTGTTTTTT. The full variable domain, in which reference TRBV7-8 and TRBJ2-2 provide the parts outside the CDR3, is GAGVSQSPRYKVAKRGQDVALRCDPISGHVSLFWYQQALGQGPEFLTYFQNEAQLDKSGLPSDRFFAERPEGSVSTLKIQRTQQEDSAVYLCASRGSGETGELFFGEGSRLTVL.

The V call is TRBV11-3, the J call TRBJ2-3, with 9 nucleotides matching TRBD1. The CDR3 is 15 residues long. Trimming removed 5 bases from V and 2 bases from J; junction bases left unmatched: 5. From germline, CDR1 is SGHNT and CDR2 YENEEA. CDR3 protein: CASSPGTGPTDTQYF. For the CDR3, the DNA is TGTGCCAGCAGCCCCGGGACAGGGCCCACAGATACGCAGTATTTT. Variable domain in full (rest from reference TRBV11-3 and TRBJ2-3): EAGVVQSPRYKIIEKKQPVAFWCNPISGHNTLYWYLQNLGQGPELLIRYENEEAVDDSQLPKDRFSAERLKGVDSTLKIQPAELGDSAVYLCASSPGTGPTDTQYFGPGTRLTVL.